A selection of T cell receptor beta chains follows, all from one sample in a study of T-cell memory formation after mild COVID-19. TCRdb independently ran MiXCR on the 5' RACE reads; one entry per CDR3 protein. The sample consists of 250,000 to 400,000 distinct CDR3 sequences, roughly an eighth of them appearing once. What was sequenced was PBMCs or a T cell subset sorted from them (not recorded which). These receptors originate from a man between 18 and 35 years old who had mild COVID-19 (a few samples of this study predate the infection). Cell type and time point are not known. The CDR3 runs from the conserved cysteine through the conserved F or W. The order of the fields is J gene, V gene, D gene, clone size, CDR3 DNA, CDR3 protein. D genes are given only for firm matches. Size values are once, few and many counts, or a class for expanded clones, and some rows have none.

J gene: TRBJ2-7
V gene: TRBV2
D gene: -
clone size: once
CDR3 DNA: TGTGCCAGCAGCCGGCAGAACGAGCAGTACTTC
CDR3 protein: CASSRQNEQYF

J gene: TRBJ1-2
V gene: TRBV29-1
D gene: -
clone size: few
CDR3 DNA: TGCAGCGCTGGAGGGAGGGGTACGGATTACTATGGCTACACCTTC
CDR3 protein: CSAGGRGTDYYGYTF

J gene: TRBJ2-6
V gene: TRBV20-1
D gene: TRBD1
clone size: -
CDR3 DNA: TGCAGTGCTAAAAGGGGGCCATCTGGGGCCAACGTCCTGACTTTC
CDR3 protein: CSAKRGPSGANVLTF

J gene: TRBJ2-3
V gene: TRBV29-1
D gene: TRBD1
clone size: few
CDR3 DNA: TGCAGCGTTGGAGGGGGAGACAGGGCGAGAGATACGCAGTATTTT
CDR3 protein: CSVGGGDRARDTQYF

J gene: TRBJ1-2
V gene: TRBV4-2
D gene: -
clone size: -
CDR3 DNA: TGTGCCAGCAGCCCCCCGGAAGGCATCATTGGCTACACCTTC
CDR3 protein: CASSPPEGIIGYTF

J gene: TRBJ2-5
V gene: TRBV20-1
D gene: -
clone size: -
CDR3 DNA: TGCAGTGCTAGCCCTATCAAGTACTTC
CDR3 protein: CSASPIKYF

J gene: TRBJ2-2
V gene: TRBV6-4
D gene: TRBD1
clone size: many
CDR3 DNA: TGTGCCAGCAGCGAAACCCCCGGACAGGGATCCGGGGAGCTGTTTTTT
CDR3 protein: CASSETPGQGSGELFF

J gene: TRBJ2-1
V gene: TRBV5-6
D gene: -
clone size: -
CDR3 DNA: TGTGCCAGCAGCCTGCTGATTGCGGATGAGCAGTTCTTC
CDR3 protein: CASSLLIADEQFF

J gene: TRBJ1-6
V gene: TRBV30
D gene: TRBD1
clone size: few
CDR3 DNA: TGTGCCTGGAGTTCCGGGACAGGGGGCTTCTATAATTCACCCCTCCACTTT
CDR3 protein: CAWSSGTGGFYNSPLHF

J gene: TRBJ2-5
V gene: TRBV6-5
D gene: -
clone size: few
CDR3 DNA: TGTGCCAGCAGTTACTCGACGAGCCAGACCCAGTACTTC
CDR3 protein: CASSYSTSQTQYF

J gene: TRBJ2-3
V gene: TRBV10-2
D gene: TRBD1
clone size: few
CDR3 DNA: TGCGCCAGCAGAACGGGACAGCGTTCCACGCAGTATTTT
CDR3 protein: CASRTGQRSTQYF

J gene: TRBJ2-3
V gene: TRBV7-9
D gene: -
clone size: few
CDR3 DNA: TGTGCCAGCCGGGCTAGCGAATCCGATACGCAGTATTTT
CDR3 protein: CASRASESDTQYF

J gene: TRBJ2-5
V gene: TRBV14
D gene: -
clone size: few
CDR3 DNA: TGTGCCAGCAGCCAAGAGTGGAGGGAGACCCAGTACTTC
CDR3 protein: CASSQEWRETQYF

J gene: TRBJ2-1
V gene: TRBV19
D gene: -
clone size: few
CDR3 DNA: TGTGCCAGTAGTATATACAGCCCCCGGGTTGAGCAGTTCTTC
CDR3 protein: CASSIYSPRVEQFF

J gene: TRBJ2-5
V gene: TRBV7-9
D gene: -
clone size: few
CDR3 DNA: TGTGCCAGCAGCTTAGCAGGGAGAAGAGAGACCCAGTACTTC
CDR3 protein: CASSLAGRRETQYF

J gene: TRBJ1-6
V gene: TRBV27
D gene: -
clone size: -
CDR3 DNA: TGTGCCAGCAGTCGGGGGGACGTTAGGCCCTCACCCCTCCACTTT
CDR3 protein: CASSRGDVRPSPLHF

J gene: TRBJ2-1
V gene: TRBV12-3/TRBV12-4
D gene: TRBD2
clone size: -
CDR3 DNA: TGTGCCAGCAGTGCATCGGGGGGGCACTACAATGAGCAGTTCTTC
CDR3 protein: CASSASGGHYNEQFF

J gene: TRBJ2-1
V gene: TRBV2
D gene: -
clone size: few
CDR3 DNA: TGTGCCAGGAGTCCAGGGTTCAATGAGCAGTTCTTC
CDR3 protein: CARSPGFNEQFF